These 23 T cell receptor beta chains were sequenced from one sample in a study of shared clonotypes between healthy human individuals. Assay: immunoSEQ multiplex PCR; the TCRdb copy retains only in-frame clones and omits some. The sample includes around 560,000 clones, 95% of them seen just once. Cells designated naive CD8 were CD45RO-negative and were positively selected for CCR7, with terminally differentiated effector memory CD45RA+ cells excluded. What was sequenced was naive CD8+ T cells sorted from blood. The receptors shown here come from a woman in her 30s in good health.

As concerns this clone: Other DNA sequences in this specimen translate into the identical CDR3. The chain couples TRBV28 to TRBJ2-7; D ambiguous. CDR1 and CDR2 from the germline V gene are MDHEN and SYDVKM. V lost 6 bases, J lost 4 bases, and 4 bases lay in between. The CDR3 has 10 amino acids. The CDR3 DNA sequence: TGTGCCAGCAGGGGGTACGAGCAGTACTTC. Its protein is CASRGYEQYF.

The chain joins TRBV30 to TRBJ2-7; D possibly corresponds to TRBD1 (5 bases). The germline V gene encodes CDR1 GTSNPN and CDR2 SVGIG (reference sequence). The CDR3 consists of 18 residues. The ends were cut back, 2 bases at V and 4 bases at J, with 27 bases in the middle. DNA for the CDR3: TGTGCCTGGAGTTGCTGTAATCAGGGAATCCCAGATCGATACGAGCAGTACTTC. It yields the protein CAWSCCNQGIPDRYEQYF.

The rearrangement links TRBV11-3 to TRBJ2-1; 12 bases fit TRBD1. The CDR3 covers 17 residues. Unmatched junction bases numbered 11, after V lost 4 bases and J lost 7 bases. Germline CDR1 is SGHNT and CDR2 is YENEEA. CDR3 DNA: TGTGCCAGCAGCTCTTCAGCCACGGGACAGGGGGCGAATGAGCAGTTCTTC. Translating it yields CASSSSATGQGANEQFF.

V and J are TRBV7-2 and TRBJ2-1; D gene unclear. V was shortened by 2 bases and J by 7 bases, with 12 bases between the two germline ends. The germline V gene has CDR1 SGHTA and CDR2 FQGNSA. CDR3 length: 14 amino acids. The CDR3 loop is CASSLYVFLNEQFF. In DNA form, the CDR3 reads TGTGCCAGCAGCTTATATGTCTTCCTGAATGAGCAGTTCTTC.

This chain uses TRBV28 with TRBJ2-3; no clear D gene. This CDR3 has 13 residues. Germline V gene data show CDR1 as MDHEN and CDR2 as SYDVKM. V was cut by 1 base and J by 0 bases, with 2 bases left in between. CDR3 nucleotides: TGTGCCAGCAGTTTATTCAGCACAGATACGCAGTATTTT. As protein: CASSLFSTDTQYF.

V and J are TRBV27 and TRBJ1-1; the D gene is possibly TRBD1 (5 bases). The CDR3 is 16 amino acids. The V end lost 5 bases, the J end lost 2 bases, and 18 bases lay between the germline ends. Germline CDR1 is MNHEY and CDR2 is SMNVEV (reference sequence). Here the CDR3 reads CASSPLIQGGNTEAFF. CDR3 bases: TGTGCCAGCAGTCCCCTCATCCAGGGAGGAAACACTGAAGCTTTCTTT.

The gene calls are TRBV9 and TRBJ1-1; perhaps TRBD1 as D (5 bases). The CDR3 length is 15 residues. Germline V gene lookup returns CDR1 SGDLS and CDR2 YYNGEE. V was clipped by 0 bases and J by 1 base, with 10 bases between them. Here the CDR3 reads CASSVVPGKNTEAFF. Written as DNA, the CDR3 is TGTGCCAGCAGCGTAGTTCCAGGGAAGAACACTGAAGCTTTCTTT.

The chain recombines TRBV7-9 with TRBJ2-7; TRBD1 matches 11 bases. The CDR3 covers 15 residues. The germline gives CDR1 SEHNR, CDR2 FQNEAQ (reference sequence). Trimming at V came to 2 bases and at J to 3 bases, leaving 3 bases not matched to a gene. CDR3 residues: CASSLRDRGIYEQYF. In DNA, the CDR3 is TGTGCCAGCAGCTTACGGGACAGGGGGATCTACGAGCAGTACTTC.

The chain recombines TRBV29-1 with TRBJ2-7, with D maybe TRBD1 (6 bases). Germline CDR1 and CDR2: SQVTM and ANQGSEA. V was pared by 6 bases and J by 0 bases, with 12 bases between. This CDR3 is built from 13 residues. The CDR3 protein is CSVRTENSYEQYF. The CDR3 bases are TGCAGCGTCCGGACAGAAAACTCCTACGAGCAGTACTTC.

V usage is TRBV27 and J usage is TRBJ2-1; 9 positions agree with TRBD2. V shed 5 bases, J shed 4 bases, and the junction held 6 bases outside the gene matches. The germline gives CDR1 MNHEY, CDR2 SMNVEV (reference sequence). The CDR3 loop spans 15 amino acids. The CDR3 nucleotides read TGTGCCAGCAGTAATAGCGGGAGAAGGTACAATGAGCAGTTCTTC. Protein product: CASSNSGRRYNEQFF.

The chain carries TRBV11-2 and TRBJ2-7; perhaps TRBD2 as D (5 bases). V lost 5 bases and J 5 bases, leaving 16 bases between the germline ends. The CDR3 contains 14 residues. The germline gives CDR1 SGHAT, CDR2 FQNNGV. The DNA for the CDR3 is TGTGCCAGCAGCACCTTTGAGGGATCCGACGAGCAGTACTTC. Translation: CASSTFEGSDEQYF.

This chain connects TRBV28 to TRBJ2-6; D uncertain. This CDR3 has 14 amino acids. The germline V and J ends were trimmed by 3 bases and 2 bases, with 5 bases remaining between them. Germline V CDR1 and CDR2: MDHEN, SYDVKM. The CDR3 DNA reads TGTGCCAGCAGTTTCTTGACTGGGGCCAACGTCCTGACTTTC. This sequence encodes CASSFLTGANVLTF.

The V and J genes are TRBV6-1 and TRBJ1-4; D remains unclear. CDR1 is MNHNS and CDR2 is SASEGT in the germline V gene. This CDR3 comprises 15 residues. Trimming removed 2 bases at V and 1 base at J, with 8 bases between. The CDR3 loop reads CASSEPVVTNEKLFF. The DNA for the CDR3 is TGTGCCAGCAGTGAACCGGTAGTAACTAATGAAAAACTGTTTTTT.

The CDR3 region has the DNA TGTGCCAGTAGTGTCGGAACCACACCAACTAATGAAAAACTGTTTTTT. Protein product: CASSVGTTPTNEKLFF. This chain links TRBV19 with TRBJ1-4; D gene unclear. CDR3 length: 16 amino acids. Germline V gene data show CDR1 as LNHDA and CDR2 as SQIVND (reference sequence). V was pared by 5 bases and J by 0 bases, with 13 bases between. The full variable domain, completed using reference TRBV19 and TRBJ1-4, is DGGITQSPKYLFRKEGQNVTLSCEQNLNHDAMYWYRQDPGQGLRLIYYSQIVNDFQKGDIAEGYSVSREKKESFPLTVTSAQKNPTAFYLCASSVGTTPTNEKLFFGSGTQLSVL.

V is TRBV19 and J is TRBJ1-2; no reliable D call. Germline CDR1 LNHDA, CDR2 SQIVND (reference sequence). The CDR3 runs to 13 residues. V gave up 0 bases and J gave up 5 bases, with 7 bases separating them. DNA of the CDR3: TGTGCCAGTAGTATAGAGATGGCATATGGCTACACCTTC. Translating it yields CASSIEMAYGYTF.

The chain links TRBV5-6 to TRBJ2-7; 9 bases fit TRBD2. Losses at the gene ends were 4 bases for V and 1 base for J; bases not matched to a gene: 6. The CDR3 runs 15 residues. From germline, CDR1 is SGHDT and CDR2 YYEEEE. CDR3 sequence reads: CASSPATSGSYEQYF. The CDR3 DNA follows: TGTGCCAGCAGCCCAGCGACTAGCGGATCCTACGAGCAGTACTTC. Combining the CDR3 with reference TRBV5-6 and TRBJ2-7 gives the whole variable domain DAGVTQSPTHLIKTRGQQVTLRCSPKSGHDTVSWYQQALGQGPQFIFQYYEEEERQRGNFPDRFSGHQFPNYSSELNVNALLLGDSALYLCASSPATSGSYEQYFGPGTRLTVT.

This chain joins TRBV27 and TRBJ1-1; 7 nucleotides agree with TRBD1. V trimming: 6 bases; J trimming: 7 bases; junction bases outside the gene matches: 5. The CDR3 has 12 residues. Germline V gene data show CDR1 as MNHEY and CDR2 as SMNVEV (reference sequence). CDR3 sequence: CASRGTALEAFF. The CDR3 DNA reads TGTGCCAGCAGGGGGACAGCACTTGAAGCTTTCTTT.

This chain joins TRBV15 and TRBJ2-7; D may be TRBD1 (6 bases). V lost 3 bases and J lost 1, with 10 bases in between. Germline CDR1 reads LNHNV; CDR2 reads YYDKDF (reference sequence). The CDR3 consists of 14 residues. CDR3 nucleotides: TGTGCCACCAGCAGCATAGGACAGTCCTACGAGCAGTACTTC. Translating it yields CATSSIGQSYEQYF. Combining the CDR3 with reference TRBV15 and TRBJ2-7 gives the whole variable domain DAMVIQNPRYQVTQFGKPVTLSCSQTLNHNVMYWYQQKSSQAPKLLFHYYDKDFNNEADTPDNFQSRRPNTSFCFLDIRSPGLGDTAMYLCATSSIGQSYEQYFGPGTRLTVT.

The chain combines TRBV27 with TRBJ2-2, with 8 bases matching TRBD2. The trim removed 7 bases at V and 4 bases at J, leaving 11 bases unmatched. CDR1 is MNHEY and CDR2 is SMNVEV in the germline V gene (reference sequence). The CDR3 consists of 16 residues. The CDR3 DNA reads TGTGCCAGCACCCGTAGCGGGAAACCCATCACCGGGGAGCTGTTTTTT. Encoded protein: CASTRSGKPITGELFF.

V usage is TRBV27 and J usage is TRBJ1-3, with D uncertain. The CDR3 has 16 residues. Germline V gene data show CDR1 as MNHEY and CDR2 as SMNVEV (reference sequence). Trimming took 0 bases from V and 2 from J, leaving 11 bases between them. CDR3 amino acids: CASSLSVGVPGNTIYF. DNA of the CDR3: TGTGCCAGCAGTTTATCAGTAGGTGTACCTGGAAACACCATATATTTT.

V is TRBV7-8 and J is TRBJ1-1; D is unresolved. Trimming stripped 5 bases from V and 2 bases from J, with 3 bases between. Germline V gene sequence: CDR1 SGHVS, CDR2 FQNEAQ. CDR3 length equals 11 residues. CDR3 nucleotide sequence: TGTGCCAGCAGCGGAAACACTGAAGCTTTCTTT. Its protein is CASSGNTEAFF.

The genes are TRBV7-3 and TRBJ2-7, with D maybe TRBD1 (6 bases). The CDR3 sequence is 15 residues long. Trimming took 5 bases from V and 2 from J, leaving 16 bases between them. The V gene's germline CDR1 is SGHTA and CDR2 FQGTGA. The CDR3 DNA is TGTGCCAGCAGCCCCCCAAGGGGGACGGCCTACGAGCAGTACTTC. It yields the protein CASSPPRGTAYEQYF.

The V call is TRBV9, the J call TRBJ2-5; 8 nucleotides agree with TRBD2. This CDR3 has 16 amino acids. Trimming at V came to 2 bases and at J to 4 bases, leaving 10 bases not matched to a gene. The V gene's germline CDR1 is SGDLS and CDR2 YYNGEE. In DNA form, the CDR3 reads TGTGCCAGCAGCGTGGGAGGGGCGGGAGGTGGAGAGACCCAGTACTTC. Residues: CASSVGGAGGGETQYF. Complete variable domain (other parts from reference TRBV9 and TRBJ2-5): DSGVTQTPKHLITATGQRVTLRCSPRSGDLSVYWYQQSLDQGLQFLIQYYNGEERAKGNILERFSAQQFPDLHSELNLSSLELGDSALYFCASSVGGAGGGETQYFGPGTRLLVL.